One and the same sample provided the 5 T cell receptor beta chains below, sequenced in a study of CD8 T cells in ankylosing spondylitis. TCRdb used MiXCR to reprocess the 5' RACE reads, holding one entry per CDR3 protein. The sample lists 10,000 to 15,000 distinct CDR3 sequences; approximately 3% were seen once. Sample: blood, either unsorted or a sorted T cell fraction (not recorded which). The receptors derive from a male donor with ankylosing spondylitis or in good health (not recorded which).

In its sample, this clonotype ranks as medium-sized. V usage is TRBV9 and J usage is TRBJ2-1; 7 nucleotides agree with TRBD1. Germline CDR1 is SGDLS and CDR2 is YYNGEE. The CDR3 is made up of 14 amino acids. Germline trimming cut 3 bases from V and 8 bases from J; bases unmatched to any gene: 8. The CDR3 sequence: CASSALTGPHEQFF. The DNA of the CDR3 is TGTGCCAGCAGCGCCTTGACAGGGCCCCATGAGCAGTTCTTC.

This clonotype showed up many times. Here the CDR3 reads CASSVARQGNNEQFF. CDR3 coding DNA: TGTGCCAGCAGCGTAGCTCGACAGGGAAACAATGAGCAGTTCTTC. The chain carries TRBV9 and TRBJ2-1; 7 bases are shared with TRBD1. The CDR3 has 15 amino acids. The germline gives CDR1 SGDLS, CDR2 YYNGEE. With V trimmed by 0 bases and J by 5 bases, 5 bases remained unmatched.

This clonotype occurred once. A clone one base away is much larger, so this may be a read error. The chain uses TRBV9 and TRBJ2-2; D is possibly TRBD1 or TRBD2 (7 bases each). Germline V gene sequence: CDR1 SGDLS, CDR2 YYNGEE. The CDR3 runs 16 residues. Written as DNA, the CDR3 is TGTGCCAGCACCGTAGGGGAGGGACAGATCACCGGGGAGCTGTTTTTT. Its translation: CASTVGEGQITGELFF.

The table lists this clonotype with many counts. The V call is TRBV9, the J call TRBJ1-3; 8 bases align to TRBD1. The germline CDR1 and CDR2 sequences are SGDLS and YYNGEE. The CDR3 spans 15 residues. V shed 0 bases, J shed 4 bases, and the junction held 3 bases outside the gene matches. The DNA of the CDR3 is TGTGCCAGCAGCGTAGAAGGGACAGGAGGAAACACCATATATTTT. It translates to CASSVEGTGGNTIYF.

This clonotype was counted ten times or more. This chain connects TRBV9 to TRBJ2-1; the match to TRBD2 covers 9 bases. CDR1 is SGDLS, CDR2 YYNGEE, per germline. This CDR3 spans 15 amino acids. Trimming cost V 1 base and J 8 bases; bases outside gene matches: 7. The CDR3 loop is CASSVIAGARDEQFF. The DNA of the CDR3 is TGTGCCAGCAGCGTAATAGCGGGGGCGCGGGATGAGCAGTTCTTC. Full variable domain (outside the CDR3, taken from reference TRBV9 and TRBJ2-1): DSGVTQTPKHLITATGQRVTLRCSPRSGDLSVYWYQQSLDQGLQFLIQYYNGEERAKGNILERFSAQQFPDLHSELNLSSLELGDSALYFCASSVIAGARDEQFFGPGTRLTVL.